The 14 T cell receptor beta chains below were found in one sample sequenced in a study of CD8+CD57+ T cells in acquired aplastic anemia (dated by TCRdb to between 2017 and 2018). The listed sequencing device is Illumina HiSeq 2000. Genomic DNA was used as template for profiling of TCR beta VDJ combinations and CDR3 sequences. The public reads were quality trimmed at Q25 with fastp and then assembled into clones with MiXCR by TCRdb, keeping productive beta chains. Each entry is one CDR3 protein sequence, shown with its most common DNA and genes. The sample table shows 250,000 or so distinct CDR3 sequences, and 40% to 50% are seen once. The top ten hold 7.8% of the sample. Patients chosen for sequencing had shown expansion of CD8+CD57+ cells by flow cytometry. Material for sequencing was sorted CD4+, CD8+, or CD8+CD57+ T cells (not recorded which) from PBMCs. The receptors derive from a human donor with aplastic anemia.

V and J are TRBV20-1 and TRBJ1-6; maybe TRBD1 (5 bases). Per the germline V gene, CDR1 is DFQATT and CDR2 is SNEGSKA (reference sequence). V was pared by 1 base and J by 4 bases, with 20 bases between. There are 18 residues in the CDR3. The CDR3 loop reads CSARVAGRNPTYNSPLHF. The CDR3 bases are TGCAGTGCTAGAGTGGCAGGGCGAAATCCGACATATAATTCACCCCTCCACTTT.

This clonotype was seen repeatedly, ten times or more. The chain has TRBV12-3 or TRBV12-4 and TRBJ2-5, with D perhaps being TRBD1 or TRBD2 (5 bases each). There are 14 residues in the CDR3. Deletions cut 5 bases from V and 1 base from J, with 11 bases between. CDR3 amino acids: CASSPRDGQETQYF. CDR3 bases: TGTGCCAGCAGTCCACGGGACGGCCAAGAGACCCAGTACTTC.

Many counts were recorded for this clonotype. CDR3 nucleotide sequence: TGCAGTGCTAGGACTAGCGGGGGGACTACTCCTAGCACAGATACGCAGTATTTT. Amino acid sequence: CSARTSGGTTPSTDTQYF. V and J are TRBV20-1 and TRBJ2-3; 13 bases are a match to TRBD2. Germline loops: CDR1 DFQATT, CDR2 SNEGSKA (reference sequence). This CDR3 spans 18 amino acids. The junction had 9 bases not matched to a gene; V was cut back by 3 bases and J by 0 bases.

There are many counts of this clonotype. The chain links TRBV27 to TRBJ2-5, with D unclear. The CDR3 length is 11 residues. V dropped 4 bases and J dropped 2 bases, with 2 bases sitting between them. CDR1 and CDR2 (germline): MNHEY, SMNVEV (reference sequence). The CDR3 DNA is TGTGCCAGCAGTTCGCAAGAGACCCAGTACTTC. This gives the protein CASSSQETQYF.

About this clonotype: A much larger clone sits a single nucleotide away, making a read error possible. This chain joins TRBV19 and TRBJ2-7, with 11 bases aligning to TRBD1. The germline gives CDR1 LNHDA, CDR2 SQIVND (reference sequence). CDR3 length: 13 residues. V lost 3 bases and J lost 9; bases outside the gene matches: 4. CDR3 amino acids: CASSMGTGGWQYF. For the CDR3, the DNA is TGTGCCAGTAGTATGGGGACAGGGGGTTGGCAGTACTTC.

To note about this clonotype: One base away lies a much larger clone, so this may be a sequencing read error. CDR3 nucleotides: TGCGCCAGCAGCCAAGATACCGGAATCTCCTACGTGCAGTACTTC. Translating it yields CASSQDTGISYVQYF. The V call is TRBV7-9, the J call TRBJ2-7; D gene ambiguous. Germline CDR1 SEHNR, CDR2 FQNEAQ (reference sequence). The CDR3 covers 15 residues.

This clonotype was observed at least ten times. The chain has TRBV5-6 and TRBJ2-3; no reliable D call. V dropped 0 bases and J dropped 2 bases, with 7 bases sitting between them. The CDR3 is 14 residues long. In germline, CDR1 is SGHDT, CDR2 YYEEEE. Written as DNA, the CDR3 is TGTGCCAGCAGCTTGGCCAGTTACACAGATACGCAGTATTTT. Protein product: CASSLASYTDTQYF.

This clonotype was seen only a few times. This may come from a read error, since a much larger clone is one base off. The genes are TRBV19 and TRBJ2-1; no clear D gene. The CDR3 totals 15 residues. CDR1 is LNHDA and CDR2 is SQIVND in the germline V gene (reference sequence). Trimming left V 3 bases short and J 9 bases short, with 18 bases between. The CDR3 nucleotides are TGTGCCAGTAGTATCTCCCCTTCCCCAAACAGTGAGCAGTTCTTC. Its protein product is CASSISPSPNSEQFF.

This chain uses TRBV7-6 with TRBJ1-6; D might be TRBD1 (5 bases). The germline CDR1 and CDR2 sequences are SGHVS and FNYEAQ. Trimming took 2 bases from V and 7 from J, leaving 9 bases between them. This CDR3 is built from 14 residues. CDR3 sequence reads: CASSLRGENSPLHF. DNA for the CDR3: TGTGCCAGCAGCTTAAGGGGCGAGAATTCACCCCTCCACTTT.

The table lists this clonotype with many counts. CDR3: CASSREAGTGDEKLFF. The DNA of the CDR3 is TGTGCCAGCAGCCGAGAGGCAGGGACAGGGGATGAAAAACTGTTTTTT. The chain links TRBV2 to TRBJ1-4, with TRBD1 matching 10 bases. Per the germline V gene, CDR1 is SNHLY and CDR2 is FYNNEI. J gave up 6 bases and V 6 bases, and 10 bases lay outside the gene matches. This CDR3 spans 16 amino acids.

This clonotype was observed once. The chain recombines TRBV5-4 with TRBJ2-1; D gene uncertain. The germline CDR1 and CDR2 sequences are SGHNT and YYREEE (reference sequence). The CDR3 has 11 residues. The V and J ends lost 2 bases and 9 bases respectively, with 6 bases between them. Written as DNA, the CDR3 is TGTGCCAGCAGCTTTGGGCTTGAGCAGTTCTTC. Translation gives CASSFGLEQFF.

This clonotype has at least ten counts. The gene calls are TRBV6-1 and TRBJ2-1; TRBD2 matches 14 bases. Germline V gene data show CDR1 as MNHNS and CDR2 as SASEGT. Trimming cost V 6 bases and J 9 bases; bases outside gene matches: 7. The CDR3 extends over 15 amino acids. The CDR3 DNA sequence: TGTGCCAGCAGGGGGACTAGCGGGAGAGTAGGTGAGCAGTTCTTC. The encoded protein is CASRGTSGRVGEQFF.

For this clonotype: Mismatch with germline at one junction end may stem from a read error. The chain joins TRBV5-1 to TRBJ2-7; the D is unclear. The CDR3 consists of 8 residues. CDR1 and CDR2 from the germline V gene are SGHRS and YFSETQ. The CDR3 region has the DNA TGCGCCAGCAGCTTGGCTTCTTTC. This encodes CASSLASF.

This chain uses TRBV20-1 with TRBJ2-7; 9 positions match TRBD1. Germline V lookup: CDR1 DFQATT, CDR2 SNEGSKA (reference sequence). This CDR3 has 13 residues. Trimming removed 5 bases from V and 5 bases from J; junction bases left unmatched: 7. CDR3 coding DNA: TGCAGTGCTGCTCGACAGGGGGTCGACGAGCAGTACTTC. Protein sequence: CSAARQGVDEQYF.